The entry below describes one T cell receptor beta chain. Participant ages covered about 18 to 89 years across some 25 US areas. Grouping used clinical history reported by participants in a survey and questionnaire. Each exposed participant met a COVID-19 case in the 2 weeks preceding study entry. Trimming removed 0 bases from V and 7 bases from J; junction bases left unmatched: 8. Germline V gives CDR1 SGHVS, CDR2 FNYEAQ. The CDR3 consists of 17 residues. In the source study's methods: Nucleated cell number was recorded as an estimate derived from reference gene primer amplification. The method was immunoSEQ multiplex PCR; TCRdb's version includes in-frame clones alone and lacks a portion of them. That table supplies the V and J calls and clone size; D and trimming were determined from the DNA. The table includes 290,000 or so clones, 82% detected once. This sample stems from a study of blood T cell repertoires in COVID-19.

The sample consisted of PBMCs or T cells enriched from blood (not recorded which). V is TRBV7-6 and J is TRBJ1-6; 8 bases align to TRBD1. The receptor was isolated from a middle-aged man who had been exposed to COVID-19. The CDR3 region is CASSLARTGTGNSPLHF. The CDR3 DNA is TGTGCCAGCAGCTTAGCGAGAACCGGGACAGGAAATTCACCCCTCCACTTT.